These T cell receptor beta chains were read from a single sample in a study of cytomegalovirus exposure and HLA in healthy donors. Assay used: immunoSEQ multiplex PCR; TCRdb lists only in-frame clones, some missing. The sample includes 100,000 to 150,000 clones, about 80% of them seen just once. The source material was PBMCs. The receptors come from a woman aged 40 to 55 in good health and CMV-seronegative. The CDR3 runs from the conserved cysteine through the conserved F or W. The D gene is left open where the match is weak.

TRBV28	TRBJ1-5	TRBD1	TGTGCCAGCAGGTCGAAGCAGGGGGCAAATCAGCCCCAGCATTTT	CASRSKQGANQPQHF
TRBV7-2	TRBJ2-1	TRBD2	TGTGCCAGCAGCTTAAGGGGCGGCGGGAGCTACTACAATGAGCAGTTCTTC	CASSLRGGGSYYNEQFF
TRBV28	TRBJ1-6	TRBD1	TGTGCCAGCAGTTTTGTGACAGGGAATTCACCCCTCCACTTT	CASSFVTGNSPLHF
TRBV4-2	TRBJ2-2	TRBD2	TGTGCCAGCAGCCAAGAGCCGGGGGGGCCCCCCGGGGAGCTGTTTTTT	CASSQEPGGPPGELFF
TRBV7-2	TRBJ2-3	TRBD2	TGTGCCAGCAGCCAGACTAGCGGGGACACAGATACGCAGTATTTT	CASSQTSGDTDTQYF
TRBV4-2	TRBJ2-7	-	TGTGCCAGCAGCCAAGGACAGCAGCGGGACGAGCAGTACTTC	CASSQGQQRDEQYF
TRBV4-1	TRBJ2-2	-	TGCGCCAGCAGCCACGGGGAACGCGGGGAGCTGTTTTTT	CASSHGERGELFF
TRBV6-5	TRBJ1-4	-	TGTGCCAGCAGTTACTTCGGGGGACTACGTGAAAAACTGTTTTTT	CASSYFGGLREKLFF
TRBV29-1	TRBJ2-7	-	TGCAGCGTTGAGGGAGGCACTAACTACGAGCAGTACTTC	CSVEGGTNYEQYF
TRBV7-6	TRBJ2-7	TRBD2	TGTGCCAGCAGCCTTGCGCCTAGCGGGAGGGGTGAGCAGTACTTC	CASSLAPSGRGEQYF
TRBV9	TRBJ2-7	TRBD1	TGTGCCAGCAGCGCCGGACAGGGGGCCGCCGAGCAGTACTTC	CASSAGQGAAEQYF
TRBV19	TRBJ1-1	-	TGTGCCAGTAGTATGACTCCTGGCACTGAAGCTTTCTTT	CASSMTPGTEAFF
TRBV19	TRBJ1-1	-	TGTGCCTCAAAGGGGCGGGAATTCGCCATGAACACTGAAGCTTTCTTT	CASKGREFAMNTEAFF
TRBV19	TRBJ2-3	TRBD2	TGTGCCAGTAGTAGGTCTAGCGGACCTGGGGATACGCAGTATTTT	CASSRSSGPGDTQYF
TRBV5-1	TRBJ2-5	TRBD2	TGCGCCAGCAGCCTGGCCGGACGACTAGCGGATTACCAAGAGACCCAGTACTTC	CASSLAGRLADYQETQYF
TRBV10-3	TRBJ1-1	TRBD1	TGTGCCATCAGTGAGGACAGGGGGGGCACTGAAGCTTTCTTT	CAISEDRGGTEAFF
TRBV7-9	TRBJ1-3	-	TGTGCCAGCAGCTTGGGAGACACCATATATTTT	CASSLGDTIYF
TRBV6-6	TRBJ2-1	TRBD1	TGTGCCAGCAGTTCCGACAGGGGGAATGAGCAGTTCTTC	CASSSDRGNEQFF
TRBV2	TRBJ2-1	TRBD2	TGTGCCAGCAGGTCTAGCGGGAACTACAATGAGCAGTTCTTC	CASRSSGNYNEQFF